This passage covers 8 T cell receptor beta chains from one sample sequenced in a study of blood T cell repertoires in COVID-19 (TCRdb year 2020). The library was made by the immunoSEQ multiplex PCR assay. The clones in this table, taken by TCRdb from immuneACCESS, are in-frame only. Not every clone is retained; where verified, under half of the shortfall comes from an unresolved V gene, and the cause of the rest is unknown. Across this sample there are 30,000 to 40,000 clones, with 88% seen only once. About a tenth of the sample belongs to the ten largest clones. Sequenced sample: peripheral blood. Receptors originate from a human donor in a cohort sampled during active COVID-19.

This clone has just a few counts. V is TRBV4-1 and J is TRBJ2-2; TRBD1 aligns across 8 bases. The CDR3 is 15 residues long. The germline V gene encodes CDR1 MGHRA and CDR2 YSYEKL. Losses at the gene ends were 1 base for V and 8 bases for J; bases not matched to a gene: 6. CDR3 protein: CASSQAQGAVGELFF. CDR3 in DNA: TGCGCCAGCAGCCAAGCCCAGGGGGCAGTTGGGGAGCTGTTTTTT.

V usage is TRBV5-1 and J usage is TRBJ2-6; 11 bases map to TRBD2. This CDR3 is built from 21 residues. Trimming took 2 bases from V and 0 from J; bases not matched to a gene: 13. Germline V gives CDR1 SGHRS, CDR2 YFSETQ. CDR3 residues: CASSLVGTSGAFFSGANVLTF. Written as DNA, the CDR3 is TGCGCCAGCAGCTTAGTCGGGACTAGCGGAGCCTTCTTCTCTGGGGCCAACGTCCTGACTTTC.

This clone was seen once. The chain couples TRBV4-1 to TRBJ2-5; TRBD1 matches 7 bases. V was pared by 2 bases and J by 2 bases, with 11 bases of the junction left unmatched. CDR3 size: 17 residues. Germline V CDR1 and CDR2: MGHRA, YSYEKL. CDR3 region: CASSQLVAGTEQETQYF. The CDR3 DNA follows: TGCGCCAGCAGCCAATTAGTTGCCGGGACAGAACAAGAGACCCAGTACTTC.

This clone was observed a few times. The V and J genes are TRBV10-2 and TRBJ1-2; tentatively, D is TRBD1 (5 bases). Trimming pared 6 bases from V and 5 bases from J, leaving 16 bases between. The germline V gene has CDR1 WSHSY and CDR2 SAAADI. This CDR3 contains 14 residues. The CDR3 nucleotides read TGCGCCAGCAGCCACCAGGGTCACATGTATGGCTACACCTTC. It encodes CASSHQGHMYGYTF.

This chain connects TRBV19 to TRBJ2-7, with D possibly TRBD2 on 5 matching bases. Per germline, CDR1 LNHDA and CDR2 SQIVND (reference sequence). CDR3 length: 13 residues. Deletions cut 4 bases from V and 4 bases from J, with 11 bases between. The CDR3 region has the DNA TGTGCCAGTAGTAGAGGGTTGGGGTACGAGCAGTACTTC. This translates into CASSRGLGYEQYF.

The J gene is TRBJ1-2, the V gene TRBV6-2 or TRBV6-3; TRBD1 matches at 12 bases. Germline V CDR1 and CDR2: MNHEY, SVGEGT. Losses at the gene ends were 2 bases for V and 4 bases for J; bases not matched to a gene: 8. CDR3 size: 17 residues. CDR3 region: CASSYPGTGGASYGYTF. The CDR3, as DNA: TGTGCCAGCAGTTACCCGGGGACAGGGGGCGCGAGCTATGGCTACACCTTC.

The V call is TRBV10-1, the J call TRBJ2-2; the match to TRBD1 covers 8 bases. From germline, CDR1 is WNHNN and CDR2 SYGVQD (reference sequence). V lost 7 bases, J lost 4 bases, and 14 bases stayed unmatched. The CDR3 extends over 17 amino acids. This CDR3 reads CASTRTGRQGRTGELFF. The CDR3 bases are TGCGCCAGCACCCGCACGGGGAGACAGGGGCGCACCGGGGAGCTGTTTTTT.

The rearrangement joins TRBV28 to TRBJ2-7; TRBD1 matches at 12 bases. The junction had 9 bases not matched to a gene; V was cut back by 2 bases and J by 7 bases. CDR1 and CDR2 from the germline V gene are MDHEN and SYDVKM. This CDR3 has 16 amino acids. The CDR3: CASSLPPGTGGWEQYF. In nucleotides, the CDR3 is TGTGCCAGCAGTTTACCGCCCGGGACAGGGGGCTGGGAGCAGTACTTC.